Below, one T cell receptor beta chain is given with its context. The sample is drawn from a study of cytomegalovirus exposure and HLA in healthy donors. About the study: The same platform was used for the 120 validation repertoires and the approximately 670 first-cohort repertoires, a later analysis reported.

TCRdb's copy holds only in-frame clones and misses some; the assay was immunoSEQ multiplex PCR. The sample contains about 250,000 clones, roughly 87% of which appear only once. The length of the CDR3 is 16 residues. Losses at the gene ends were 0 bases for V and 2 bases for J; bases not matched to a gene: 4. Germline values: CDR1 LNHNV, CDR2 YYDKDF (reference sequence). Sample: PBMCs. The sequence derives from a man in his late teens or twenties in good health and CMV-seropositive. The gene calls are TRBV15 and TRBJ2-5, with 9 bases that match TRBD2. CDR3 nucleotide sequence: TGTGCCACCAGCAGAGATCTAACTAGCGGGCAAGAGACCCAGTACTTC. Its protein is CATSRDLTSGQETQYF.